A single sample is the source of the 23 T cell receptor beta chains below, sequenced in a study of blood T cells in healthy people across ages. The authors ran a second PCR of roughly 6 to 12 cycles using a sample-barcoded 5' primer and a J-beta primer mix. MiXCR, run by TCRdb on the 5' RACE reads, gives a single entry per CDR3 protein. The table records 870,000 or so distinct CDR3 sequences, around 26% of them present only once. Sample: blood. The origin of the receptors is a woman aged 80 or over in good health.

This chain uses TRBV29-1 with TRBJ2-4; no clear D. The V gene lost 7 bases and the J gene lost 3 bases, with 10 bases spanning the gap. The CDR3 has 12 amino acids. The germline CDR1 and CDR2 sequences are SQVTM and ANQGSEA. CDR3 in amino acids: CSGLVDKNIQYF. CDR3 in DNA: TGCAGCGGTCTGGTCGACAAAAACATTCAGTACTTC.

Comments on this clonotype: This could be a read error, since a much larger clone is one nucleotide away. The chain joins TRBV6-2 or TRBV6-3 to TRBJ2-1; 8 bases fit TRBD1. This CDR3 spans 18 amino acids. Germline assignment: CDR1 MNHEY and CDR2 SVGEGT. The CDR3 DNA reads TGTGCCAACAGTTACGGAGACAGGGGATGGGGGAGAATAAATGAGCAGTTCTTC. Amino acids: CANSYGDRGWGRINEQFF.

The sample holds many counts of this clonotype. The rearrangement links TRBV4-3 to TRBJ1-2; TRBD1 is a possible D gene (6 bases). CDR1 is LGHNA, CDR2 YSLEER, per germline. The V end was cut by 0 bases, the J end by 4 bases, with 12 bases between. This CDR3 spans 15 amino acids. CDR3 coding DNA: TGCGCCAGCAGCCAAGACCAGGGGAAAGTCTATGGCTACACCTTC. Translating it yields CASSQDQGKVYGYTF.

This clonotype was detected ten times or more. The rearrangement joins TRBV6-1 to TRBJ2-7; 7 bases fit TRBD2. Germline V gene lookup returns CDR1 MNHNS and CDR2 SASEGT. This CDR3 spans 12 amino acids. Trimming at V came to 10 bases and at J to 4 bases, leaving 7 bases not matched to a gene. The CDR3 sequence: CATWGGEYEQYF. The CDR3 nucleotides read TGTGCCACCTGGGGAGGGGAGTACGAGCAGTACTTC.

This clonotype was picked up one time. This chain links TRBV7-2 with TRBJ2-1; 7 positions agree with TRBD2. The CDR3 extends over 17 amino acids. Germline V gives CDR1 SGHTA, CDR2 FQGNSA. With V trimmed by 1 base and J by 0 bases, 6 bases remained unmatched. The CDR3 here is CASSLGLAVGSYNEQFF. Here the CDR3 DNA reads TGTGCCAGCAGCTTAGGACTAGCCGTCGGCTCCTACAATGAGCAGTTCTTC.

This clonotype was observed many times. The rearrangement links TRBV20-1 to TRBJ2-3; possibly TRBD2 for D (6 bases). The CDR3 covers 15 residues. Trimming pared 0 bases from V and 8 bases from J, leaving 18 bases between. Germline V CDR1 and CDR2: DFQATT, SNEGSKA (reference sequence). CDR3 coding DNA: TGCAGTGCTAGAGATGCCTCCGGGGGTCCTGTTACGCAGTATTTT. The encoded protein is CSARDASGGPVTQYF.

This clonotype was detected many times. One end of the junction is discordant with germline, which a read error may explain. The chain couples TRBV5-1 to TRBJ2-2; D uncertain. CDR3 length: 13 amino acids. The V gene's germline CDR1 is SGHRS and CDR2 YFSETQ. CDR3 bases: TGTGCCAGCAGCTTAACGGACACCGGGGAGCTGTTTTTT. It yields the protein CASSLTDTGELFF.

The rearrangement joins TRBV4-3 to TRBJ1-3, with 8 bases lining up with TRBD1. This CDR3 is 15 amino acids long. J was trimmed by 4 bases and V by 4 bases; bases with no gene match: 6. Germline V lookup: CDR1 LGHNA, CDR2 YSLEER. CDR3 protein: CASSLTGVLGNTIYF. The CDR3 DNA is TGCGCCAGCAGCCTGACAGGGGTTTTGGGAAACACCATATATTTT.

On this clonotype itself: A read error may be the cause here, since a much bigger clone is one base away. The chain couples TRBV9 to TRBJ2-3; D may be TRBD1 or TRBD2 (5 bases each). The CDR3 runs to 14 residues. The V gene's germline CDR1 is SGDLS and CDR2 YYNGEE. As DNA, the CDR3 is TGTGCCAGCACCGAGGGCCCCCTCACAGGTACGCAGTATTTT. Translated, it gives CASTEGPLTGTQYF.

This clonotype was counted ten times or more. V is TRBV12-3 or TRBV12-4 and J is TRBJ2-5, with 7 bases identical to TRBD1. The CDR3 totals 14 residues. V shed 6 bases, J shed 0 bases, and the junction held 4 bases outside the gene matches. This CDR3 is CASRVRGYQETQYF. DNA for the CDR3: TGTGCCAGCAGAGTCAGGGGGTACCAAGAGACCCAGTACTTC.

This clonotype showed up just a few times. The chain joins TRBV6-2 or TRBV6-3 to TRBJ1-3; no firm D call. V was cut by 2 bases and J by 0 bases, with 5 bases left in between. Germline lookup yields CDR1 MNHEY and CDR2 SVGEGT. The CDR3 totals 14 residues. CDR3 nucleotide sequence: TGTGCCAGCAGTTACGGCGACTCTGGAAACACCATATATTTT. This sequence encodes CASSYGDSGNTIYF.

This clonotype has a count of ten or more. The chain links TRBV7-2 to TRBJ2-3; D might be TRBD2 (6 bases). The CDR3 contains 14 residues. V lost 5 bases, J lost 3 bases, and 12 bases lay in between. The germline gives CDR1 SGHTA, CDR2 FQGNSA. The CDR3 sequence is CASSATSRTDTQYF. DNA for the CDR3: TGTGCCAGCAGCGCCACTAGCCGTACAGATACGCAGTATTTT.

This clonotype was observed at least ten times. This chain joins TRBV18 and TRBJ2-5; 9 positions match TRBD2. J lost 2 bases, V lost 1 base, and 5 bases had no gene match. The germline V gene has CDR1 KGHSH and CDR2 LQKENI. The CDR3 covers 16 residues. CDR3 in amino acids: CASSPRSGGLQETQYF. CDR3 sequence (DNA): TGTGCCAGCTCACCACGAAGCGGGGGGCTACAAGAGACCCAGTACTTC.

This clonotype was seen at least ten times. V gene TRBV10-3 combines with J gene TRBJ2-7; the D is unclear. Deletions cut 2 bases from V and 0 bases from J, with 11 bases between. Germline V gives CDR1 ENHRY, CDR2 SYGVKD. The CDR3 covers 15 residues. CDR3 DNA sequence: TGTGCCATCAGTGAGACGTGGGCGTCCTCCTACGAGCAGTACTTC. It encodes CAISETWASSYEQYF.

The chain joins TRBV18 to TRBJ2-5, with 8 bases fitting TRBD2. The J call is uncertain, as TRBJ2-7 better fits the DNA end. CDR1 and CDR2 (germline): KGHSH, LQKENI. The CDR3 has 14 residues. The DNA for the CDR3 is TGTGCCAGCTCACCAGTCGGGAGGGCCCACGAGCAGTACTTC. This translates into CASSPVGRAHEQYF.

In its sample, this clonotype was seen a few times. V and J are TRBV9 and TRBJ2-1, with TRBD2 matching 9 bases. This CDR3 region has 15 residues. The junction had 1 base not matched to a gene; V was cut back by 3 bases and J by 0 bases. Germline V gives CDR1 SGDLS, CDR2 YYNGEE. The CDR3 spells CASSARGGSYNEQFF. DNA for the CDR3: TGTGCCAGCAGCGCGCGGGGGGGCTCCTACAATGAGCAGTTCTTC.

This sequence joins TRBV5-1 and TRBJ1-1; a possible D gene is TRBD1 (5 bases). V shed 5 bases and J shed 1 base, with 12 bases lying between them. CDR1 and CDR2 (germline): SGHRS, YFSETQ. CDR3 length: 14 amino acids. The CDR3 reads CASRLQVANTEAFF. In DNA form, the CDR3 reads TGCGCCAGCAGGTTACAGGTCGCGAACACTGAAGCTTTCTTT.

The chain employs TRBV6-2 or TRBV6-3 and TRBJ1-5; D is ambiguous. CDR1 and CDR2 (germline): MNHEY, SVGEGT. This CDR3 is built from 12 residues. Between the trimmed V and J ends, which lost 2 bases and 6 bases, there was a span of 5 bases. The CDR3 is CASSYTLQPQHF. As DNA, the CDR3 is TGTGCCAGCAGTTACACGCTTCAGCCCCAGCATTTT.

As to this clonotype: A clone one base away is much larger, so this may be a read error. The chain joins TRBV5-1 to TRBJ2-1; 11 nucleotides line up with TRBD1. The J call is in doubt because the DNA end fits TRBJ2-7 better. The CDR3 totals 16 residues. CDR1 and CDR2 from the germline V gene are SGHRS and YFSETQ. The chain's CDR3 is CASSLVCGTGGYEQYF. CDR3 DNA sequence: TGCGCCAGCAGCTTGGTGTGTGGGACAGGGGGCTACGAGCAGTACTTC.

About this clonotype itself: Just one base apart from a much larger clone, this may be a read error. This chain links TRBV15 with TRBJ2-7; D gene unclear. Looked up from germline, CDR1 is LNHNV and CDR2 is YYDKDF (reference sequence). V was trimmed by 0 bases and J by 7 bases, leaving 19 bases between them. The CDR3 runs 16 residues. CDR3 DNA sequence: TGTGCCACCAGCAGAGATTCACTAAGCTCCTACAATGAGCAGTACTTC. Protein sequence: CATSRDSLSSYNEQYF.

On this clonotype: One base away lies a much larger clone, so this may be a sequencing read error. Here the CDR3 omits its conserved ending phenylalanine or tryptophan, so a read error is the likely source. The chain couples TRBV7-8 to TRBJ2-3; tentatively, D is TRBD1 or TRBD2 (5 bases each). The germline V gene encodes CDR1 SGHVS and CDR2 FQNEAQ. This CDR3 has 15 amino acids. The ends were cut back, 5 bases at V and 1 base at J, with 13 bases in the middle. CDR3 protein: CASSQALGGTDTQYL. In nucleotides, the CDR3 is TGTGCCAGCAGCCAAGCACTAGGGGGCACAGATACGCAGTATTTG.

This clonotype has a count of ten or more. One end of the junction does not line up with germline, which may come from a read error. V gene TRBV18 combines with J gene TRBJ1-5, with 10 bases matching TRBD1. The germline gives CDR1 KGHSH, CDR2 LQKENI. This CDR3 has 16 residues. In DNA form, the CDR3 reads TGCGCCAGCAGCCCTGGGACAGGGGCTAGCAATCAGCCCCAGCATTTT. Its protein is CASSPGTGASNQPQHF.

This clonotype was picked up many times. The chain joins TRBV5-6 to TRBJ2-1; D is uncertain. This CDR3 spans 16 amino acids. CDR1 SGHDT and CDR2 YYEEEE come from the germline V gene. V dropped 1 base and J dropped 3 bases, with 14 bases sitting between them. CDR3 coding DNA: TGTGCCAGCAGCTTGAGACGGCGGTTAAGCTACAATGAGCAGTTCTTC. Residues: CASSLRRRLSYNEQFF. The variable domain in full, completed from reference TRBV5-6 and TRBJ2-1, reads DAGVTQSPTHLIKTRGQQVTLRCSPKSGHDTVSWYQQALGQGPQFIFQYYEEEERQRGNFPDRFSGHQFPNYSSELNVNALLLGDSALYLCASSLRRRLSYNEQFFGPGTRLTVL.